The T cell receptor (beta chain) described here comes from a study of T cells in Graves' hyperthyroidism and ophthalmopathy. About the research overall: Any treatment followed the collection of peripheral blood at initial diagnosis. Regarding the study as a whole: Stable hyperthyroidism was separated from ophthalmopathy by a model based on 13 V-J features.

RNA transcripts were the template for amplifying TCR beta CDR3 regions. First-round RT-PCR with HTBI primers amplified the TCR CDR3 region. TCRdb recomputed calls from the multiplex PCR reads with MiXCR, one row per CDR3 protein. The sample holds a few hundred thousand distinct CDR3 sequences; roughly 20% are singletons and the top ten take around two fifths. In making diagnoses, clinical symptoms, serum thyroxine and TRAb, thyroid ultrasound and orbital computed tomography were all used. The CDR3 totals 15 residues. The ends were cut back, 3 bases at V and 4 bases at J, with 15 bases in the middle. This clonotype was found many times. Its target is unknown.

The receptor was isolated from a man between 18 and 29 years old with Graves' ophthalmopathy. The sequenced sample consisted of blood. The rearrangement links TRBV12-3 or TRBV12-4 to TRBJ1-1; D uncertain. CDR3 in DNA: TGTGCCAGCAGTTTGTGGGTTCGGGGAGGCACTGAAGCTTTCTTT. This translates into CASSLWVRGGTEAFF.